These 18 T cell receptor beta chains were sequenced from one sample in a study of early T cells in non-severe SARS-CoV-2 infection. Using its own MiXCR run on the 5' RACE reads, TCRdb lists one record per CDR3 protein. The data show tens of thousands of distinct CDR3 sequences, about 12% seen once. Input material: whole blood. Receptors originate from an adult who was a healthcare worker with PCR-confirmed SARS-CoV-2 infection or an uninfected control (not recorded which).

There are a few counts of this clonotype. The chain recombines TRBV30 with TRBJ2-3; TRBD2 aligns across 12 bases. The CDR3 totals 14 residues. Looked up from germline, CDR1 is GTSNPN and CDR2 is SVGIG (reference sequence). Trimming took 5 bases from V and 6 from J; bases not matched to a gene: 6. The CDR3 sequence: CAWVTSGGGDTQYF. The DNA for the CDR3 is TGTGCCTGGGTGACTAGCGGGGGAGGGGATACGCAGTATTTT.

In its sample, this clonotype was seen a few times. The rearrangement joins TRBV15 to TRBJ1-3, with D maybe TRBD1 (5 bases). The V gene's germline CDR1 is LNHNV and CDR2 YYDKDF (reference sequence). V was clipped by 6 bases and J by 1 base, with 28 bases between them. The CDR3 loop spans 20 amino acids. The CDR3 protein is CATSSRGPGGLGLSGNTIYF. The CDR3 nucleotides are TGTGCCACCAGTAGCAGAGGACCCGGGGGATTAGGACTTTCTGGAAACACCATATATTTT.

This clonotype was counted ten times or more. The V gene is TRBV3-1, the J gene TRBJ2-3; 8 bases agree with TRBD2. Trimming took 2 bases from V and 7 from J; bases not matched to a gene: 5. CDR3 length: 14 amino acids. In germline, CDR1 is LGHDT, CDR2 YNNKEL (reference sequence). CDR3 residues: CASSQTAGVNTQYF. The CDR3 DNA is TGTGCCAGCAGCCAAACAGCGGGGGTTAATACGCAGTATTTT.

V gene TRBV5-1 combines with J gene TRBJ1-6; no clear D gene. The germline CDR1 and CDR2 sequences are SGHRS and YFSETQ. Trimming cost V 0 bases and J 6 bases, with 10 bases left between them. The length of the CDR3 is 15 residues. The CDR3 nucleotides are TGCGCCAGCAGCTTGGAATCGGCCTCTAATTCACCCCTCCACTTT. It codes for CASSLESASNSPLHF.

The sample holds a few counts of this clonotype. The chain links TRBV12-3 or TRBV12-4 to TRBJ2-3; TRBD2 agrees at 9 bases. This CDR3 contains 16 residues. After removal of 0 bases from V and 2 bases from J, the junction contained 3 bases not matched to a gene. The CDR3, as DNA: TGTGCCAGCAGTTTAGCGACTAGCGGACTCACAGATACGCAGTATTTT. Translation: CASSLATSGLTDTQYF.

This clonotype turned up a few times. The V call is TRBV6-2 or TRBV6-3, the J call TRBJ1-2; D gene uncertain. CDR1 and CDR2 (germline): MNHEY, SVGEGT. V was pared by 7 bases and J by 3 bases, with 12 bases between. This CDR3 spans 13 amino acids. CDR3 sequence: CASTLDGYYGYTF. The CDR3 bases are TGTGCCAGCACCCTCGACGGCTACTATGGCTACACCTTC.

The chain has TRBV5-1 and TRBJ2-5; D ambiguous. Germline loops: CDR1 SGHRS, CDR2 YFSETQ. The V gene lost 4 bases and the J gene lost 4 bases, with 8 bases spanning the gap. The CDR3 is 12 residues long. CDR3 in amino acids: CASSISAETQYF. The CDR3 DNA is TGCGCCAGCAGCATTTCCGCAGAGACCCAGTACTTC.

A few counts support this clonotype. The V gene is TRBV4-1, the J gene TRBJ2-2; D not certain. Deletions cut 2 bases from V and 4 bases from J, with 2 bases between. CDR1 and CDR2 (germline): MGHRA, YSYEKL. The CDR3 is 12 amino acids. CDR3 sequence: CASSQRTGELFF. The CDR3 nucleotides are TGCGCCAGCAGCCAACGCACCGGGGAGCTGTTTTTT.

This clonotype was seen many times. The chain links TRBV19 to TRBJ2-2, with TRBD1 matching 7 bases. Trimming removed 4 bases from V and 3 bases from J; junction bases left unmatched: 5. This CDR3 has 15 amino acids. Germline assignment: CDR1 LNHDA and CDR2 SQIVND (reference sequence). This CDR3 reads CASSTGRGYTGELFF. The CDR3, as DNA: TGTGCCAGTAGTACGGGCAGGGGGTACACCGGGGAGCTGTTTTTT. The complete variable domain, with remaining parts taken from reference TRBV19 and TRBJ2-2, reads DGGITQSPKYLFRKEGQNVTLSCEQNLNHDAMYWYRQDPGQGLRLIYYSQIVNDFQKGDIAEGYSVSREKKESFPLTVTSAQKNPTAFYLCASSTGRGYTGELFFGEGSRLTVL.

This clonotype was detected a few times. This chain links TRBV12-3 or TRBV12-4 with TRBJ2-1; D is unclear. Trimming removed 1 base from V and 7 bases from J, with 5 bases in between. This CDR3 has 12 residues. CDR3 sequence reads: CASSLVWNEQFF. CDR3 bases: TGTGCCAGCAGTTTAGTGTGGAATGAGCAGTTCTTC.

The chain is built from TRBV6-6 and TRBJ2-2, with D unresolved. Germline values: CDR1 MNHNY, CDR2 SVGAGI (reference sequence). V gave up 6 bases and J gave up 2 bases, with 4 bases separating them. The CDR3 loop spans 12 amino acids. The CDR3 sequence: CASSHNTGELFF. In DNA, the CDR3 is TGTGCCAGCAGCCATAACACCGGGGAGCTGTTTTTT.

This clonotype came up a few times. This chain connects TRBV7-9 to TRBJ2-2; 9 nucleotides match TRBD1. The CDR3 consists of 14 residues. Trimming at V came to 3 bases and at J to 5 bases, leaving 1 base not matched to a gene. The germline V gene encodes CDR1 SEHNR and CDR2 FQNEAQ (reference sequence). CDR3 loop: CASSFGQGTGELFF. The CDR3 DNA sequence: TGTGCCAGCAGCTTCGGACAGGGGACCGGGGAGCTGTTTTTT. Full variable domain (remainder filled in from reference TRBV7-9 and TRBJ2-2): DTGVSQNPRHKITKRGQNVTFRCDPISEHNRLYWYRQTLGQGPEFLTYFQNEAQLEKSRLLSDRFSAERPKGSFSTLEIQRTEQGDSAMYLCASSFGQGTGELFFGEGSRLTVL.

The CDR3 loop is CSGAGGTGRTYNEQFF. In DNA, the CDR3 is TGCAGCGGGGCTGGAGGGACAGGGCGAACATACAATGAGCAGTTCTTC. The chain links TRBV29-1 to TRBJ2-1, with 9 bases identical to TRBD1. CDR1 is SQVTM, CDR2 ANQGSEA, per germline. This CDR3 contains 16 residues. The V gene end was trimmed by 7 bases and the J gene end by 4 bases; junction bases not matched to a gene: 14.

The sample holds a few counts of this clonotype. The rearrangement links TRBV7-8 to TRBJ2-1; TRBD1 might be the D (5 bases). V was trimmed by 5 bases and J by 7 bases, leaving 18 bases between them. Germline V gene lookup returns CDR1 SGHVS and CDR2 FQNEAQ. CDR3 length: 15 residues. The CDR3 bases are TGTGCCAGCAGCGGAAGGGGTGGTCTAAAGAATGAGCAGTTCTTC. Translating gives CASSGRGGLKNEQFF.

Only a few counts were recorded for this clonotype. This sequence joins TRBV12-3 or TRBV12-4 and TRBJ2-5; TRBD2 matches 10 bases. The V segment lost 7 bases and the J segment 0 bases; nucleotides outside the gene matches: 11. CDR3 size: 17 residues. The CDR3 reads CASTFALLAGNQETQYF. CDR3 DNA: TGTGCCAGCACTTTCGCCCTACTAGCGGGGAACCAAGAGACCCAGTACTTC.

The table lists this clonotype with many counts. The CDR3 nucleotides are TGTGCCAGCAGTGACGGGACTAGCTCTGGCGGGGAGCTGTTTTTT. Translated: CASSDGTSSGGELFF. The genes are TRBV6-4 and TRBJ2-2; 9 positions agree with TRBD2. Germline CDR1 MRHNA, CDR2 SNTAGT. The CDR3 consists of 15 residues. Unmatched junction bases numbered 5, after V lost 2 bases and J lost 7 bases.

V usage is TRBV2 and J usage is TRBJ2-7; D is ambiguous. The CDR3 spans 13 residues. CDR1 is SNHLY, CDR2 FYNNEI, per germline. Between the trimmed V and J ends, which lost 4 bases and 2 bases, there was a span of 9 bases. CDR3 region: CASSVGGPYEQYF. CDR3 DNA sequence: TGTGCCAGCAGTGTTGGCGGACCCTACGAGCAGTACTTC. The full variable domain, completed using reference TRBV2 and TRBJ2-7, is EPEVTQTPSHQVTQMGQEVILRCVPISNHLYFYWYRQILGQKVEFLVSFYNNEISEKSEIFDDQFSVERPDGSNFTLKIRSTKLEDSAMYFCASSVGGPYEQYFGPGTRLTVT.

The CDR3 sequence: CAISEGQRTEAFF. The CDR3 bases are TGTGCCATCAGTGAGGGACAAAGAACTGAAGCTTTCTTT. The chain links TRBV10-3 to TRBJ1-1; D perhaps matches TRBD1 (5 bases). Germline V lookup: CDR1 ENHRY, CDR2 SYGVKD. With 2 bases removed from V and 5 bases from J, the gap between germline ends came to 9 bases. This CDR3 has 13 amino acids.